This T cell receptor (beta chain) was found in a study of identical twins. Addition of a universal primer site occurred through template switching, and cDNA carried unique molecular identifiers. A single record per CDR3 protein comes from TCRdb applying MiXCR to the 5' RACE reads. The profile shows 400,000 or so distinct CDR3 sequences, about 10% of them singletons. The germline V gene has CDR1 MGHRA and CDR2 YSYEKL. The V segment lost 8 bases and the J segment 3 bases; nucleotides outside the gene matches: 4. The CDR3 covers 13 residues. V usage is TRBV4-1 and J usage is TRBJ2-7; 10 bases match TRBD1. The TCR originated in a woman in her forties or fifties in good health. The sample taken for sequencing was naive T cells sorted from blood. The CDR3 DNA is TGCGCCAGCGCCGGGACAGGGGACTACGAGCAGTACTTC. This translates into CASAGTGDYEQYF.